These T cell receptor beta chains were read from a single sample in a study of blood T cell repertoires in COVID-19. TCRdb's table, derived via immunoSEQ multiplex PCR, lists solely in-frame clones and lacks some. Among 150,000 or so clones listed, roughly nine tenths were seen once. Sequencing input: peripheral blood. The receptor set was obtained from a human donor in a cohort sampled during active COVID-19. Both conserved end residues are part of each CDR3. D genes are given only for firm matches. Some rows mark clone size as missing; the rest say once, few, many or name a class of expanded clone.

few TRBJ2-7 TRBV30 NA CACLITSGTSYEQYF TGTGCCTGCCTTATAACTTCCGGGACTTCCTACGAGCAGTACTTC
NA TRBJ1-2 TRBV24-1 TRBD1 CATSGITGQINYGYTF TGTGCCACCAGTGGCATTACGGGACAGATTAACTATGGCTACACCTTC
NA TRBJ1-2 TRBV30 NA CAWSNGGGYTF TGTGCCTGGAGTAATGGGGGGGGCTACACCTTC
NA TRBJ2-7 TRBV9 NA CASSVDQGLEQYF TGTGCCAGCAGCGTAGACCAGGGACTCGAGCAGTACTTC
NA TRBJ1-5 TRBV19 TRBD1 CASNLGQGNQPQHF TGTGCCAGTAACCTCGGACAGGGCAATCAGCCCCAGCATTTT
once TRBJ2-3 TRBV3-1/TRBV3-2 NA CASSLQGRTDTQYF TGTGCCAGCAGCCTTCAGGGTCGCACAGATACGCAGTATTTT
NA TRBJ1-6 TRBV6-6 TRBD1 CASSYSGTGPNSPLHF TGTGCCAGCAGTTACTCCGGGACAGGCCCCAATTCACCCCTCCACTTT
once TRBJ1-1 TRBV5-5 TRBD1 CASSLGQVNTEAFF TGTGCCAGCAGCCTCGGACAGGTGAACACTGAAGCTTTCTTT
NA TRBJ1-6 TRBV6-5 TRBD1 CASSRDRVRSPLHF TGTGCCAGCAGTCGGGACAGGGTCCGATCACCCCTCCACTTT
NA TRBJ1-1 TRBV11-3 NA CASSLVGRALNTEAFF TGTGCCAGCAGCTTAGTAGGCAGGGCCTTGAACACTGAAGCTTTCTTT
NA TRBJ2-4 TRBV6-8 TRBD1 CASSVRTGGILAKNIQYF TGTGCCAGCAGTGTCAGGACAGGGGGCATATTAGCCAAAAACATTCAGTACTTC
NA TRBJ2-1 TRBV30 TRBD2 CAWSGFGAGGQNPFNEQFF TGTGCCTGGAGCGGCTTTGGGGCGGGAGGCCAAAATCCTTTTAATGAGCAGTTCTTC
NA TRBJ1-1 TRBV11-3 NA CASAKGDTEAFF TGTGCCAGCGCAAAGGGAGACACTGAAGCTTTCTTT
NA TRBJ2-7 TRBV6-5 TRBD2 CASSYGAGGPYEQYF TGTGCCAGCAGTTACGGAGCGGGGGGGCCTTACGAGCAGTACTTC
NA TRBJ1-2 TRBV5-1 NA CASSLDLGRDYGYTF TGCGCCAGCAGCTTGGACCTGGGCCGCGACTATGGCTACACCTTC
NA TRBJ2-5 TRBV25-1 TRBD2 CASGREASGGLVMKTQYF TGTGCCAGCGGGCGAGAGGCTAGCGGGGGGCTCGTTATGAAGACCCAGTACTTC
NA TRBJ2-3 TRBV6-1 TRBD1 CASSEAMTGPGTDTQYF TGTGCCAGCAGTGAAGCAATGACAGGGCCCGGCACAGATACGCAGTATTTT
NA TRBJ1-5 TRBV6-2/TRBV6-3 NA CASSTLNQPQHF TGTGCCAGCAGTACTTTAAATCAGCCCCAGCATTTT
NA TRBJ2-3 TRBV5-1 NA CASSLATGGTDTQYF TGCGCCAGCAGCTTGGCCACCGGGGGCACAGATACGCAGTATTTT
NA TRBJ1-1 TRBV28 NA CASSTPHDPTGTEAFF TGTGCCAGCAGTACCCCACATGATCCGACGGGCACTGAAGCTTTCTTT
NA TRBJ1-5 TRBV28 NA CASINRGRQPQHF TGTGCCAGCATCAACCGGGGTAGGCAGCCCCAGCATTTT
NA TRBJ1-6 TRBV5-1 NA CASSLESTNSPLHF TGCGCCAGCAGCTTGGAGAGCACTAATTCACCCCTCCACTTT
NA TRBJ1-4 TRBV5-6 NA CASSFEATNEKLFF TGTGCCAGCAGCTTCGAGGCAACTAATGAAAAACTGTTTTTT
NA TRBJ1-1 TRBV7-2 TRBD1 CASRQGVLRSTEAFF TGTGCCAGCAGGCAGGGGGTTCTGAGGAGCACTGAAGCTTTCTTT
NA TRBJ1-1 TRBV28 NA CASSLRRQPTEAFF TGTGCCAGCAGTTTACGGCGACAGCCCACTGAAGCTTTCTTT
once TRBJ1-4 TRBV28 NA CASRSQVGANEKLFF TGTGCCAGCCGTTCCCAAGTAGGGGCTAATGAAAAACTGTTTTTT
NA TRBJ1-1 TRBV6-2/TRBV6-3 NA CASSLTGLNTEAFF TGTGCCAGCAGTTTAACAGGGCTTAACACTGAAGCTTTCTTT
NA TRBJ1-2 TRBV19 NA CASSIRRGEGYTF TGTGCCAGTAGTATACGCAGGGGTGAGGGCTACACCTTC
NA TRBJ2-7 TRBV28 TRBD1 CASSLWDRGHEQYF TGTGCCAGCAGTTTATGGGACAGGGGGCACGAGCAGTACTTC
NA TRBJ2-7 TRBV28 NA CASRGGRGPYEQYF TGTGCCAGCCGCGGTGGCAGGGGCCCCTACGAGCAGTACTTC
NA TRBJ2-1 TRBV20-1 TRBD2 CSASLGTSGRISEQFF TGCAGTGCTAGTCTCGGGACTAGCGGGAGGATAAGTGAGCAGTTCTTC
NA TRBJ1-4 TRBV9 NA CASSVDQGRKHEKLFF TGTGCCAGCAGCGTAGATCAGGGGCGGAAGCATGAAAAACTGTTTTTT
NA TRBJ1-6 TRBV15 TRBD1 CATSRDRQGSPLHF TGTGCCACCAGCAGAGATCGACAGGGATCACCCCTCCACTTT
NA TRBJ2-7 TRBV3-1/TRBV3-2 TRBD2 CASSPMATSGGHEQYF TGTGCCAGCAGCCCCATGGCGACTAGCGGGGGACACGAGCAGTACTTC
NA TRBJ1-2 TRBV24-1 TRBD1 CATSESTGGRNGYTF TGTGCCACCAGTGAGTCTACAGGGGGCAGAAATGGCTACACCTTC
NA TRBJ2-5 TRBV6-6 NA CASSYSWGGDVETQYF TGTGCCAGCAGTTACTCGTGGGGCGGGGATGTTGAGACCCAGTACTTC
NA TRBJ1-2 TRBV7-6 NA CASSLDSLYGYTF TGTGCCAGCTCCTTGGACAGCCTCTATGGCTACACCTTC
NA TRBJ2-1 TRBV24-1 NA CATSDYLGTSYNEQFF TGTGCCACCAGTGATTATCTCGGGACTTCCTACAATGAGCAGTTCTTC
NA TRBJ2-7 TRBV19 TRBD2 CASGGTGGSYEQYF TGTGCCAGTGGCGGGACCGGGGGGTCCTACGAGCAGTACTTC
NA TRBJ2-7 TRBV11-1 NA CASSLGLGRGIDEQYF TGTGCCAGCAGCTTAGGATTGGGCAGGGGTATCGACGAGCAGTACTTC
NA TRBJ2-3 TRBV11-2 TRBD2 CASSPRAGGTDTQYF TGTGCCAGCAGCCCCCGGGCGGGGGGCACAGATACGCAGTATTTT
NA TRBJ2-3 TRBV7-2 TRBD2 CASSPGLGRVTDTQYF TGTGCCAGCAGCCCTGGACTCGGGAGGGTTACAGATACGCAGTATTTT